The entry below describes one T cell receptor (beta chain). Its specificity is not known. The entry originates in a study of cytomegalovirus exposure and HLA in healthy donors. Trimming shortened V by 5 bases and J by 3 bases, and 11 bases separated the two germline ends. The CDR3 has 14 amino acids. In germline, CDR1 is MNHEY, CDR2 SMNVEV (reference sequence). Sequencing used immunoSEQ multiplex PCR; TCRdb keeps in-frame clones, though not all of them. The table shows about 130,000 clones, with 70% to 85% occurring only once. General study points: It was confirmed in vitro that three of the CMV-associated chains were specific for CMV antigens. Published work reported that the classifier diagnosed cytomegalovirus status with high specificity and sensitivity. According to the study, about 180 TCR beta chains were cytomegalovirus-associated.

The rearrangement uses TRBV27 and TRBJ2-1; D may be TRBD2 (7 bases). The origin of this receptor is a man aged 25-45 years in good health and CMV-seropositive. The source material was PBMCs. DNA of the CDR3: TGTGCCAGCAGTAGGGGGGGCATCTACAATGAGCAGTTCTTC. Residues: CASSRGGIYNEQFF.